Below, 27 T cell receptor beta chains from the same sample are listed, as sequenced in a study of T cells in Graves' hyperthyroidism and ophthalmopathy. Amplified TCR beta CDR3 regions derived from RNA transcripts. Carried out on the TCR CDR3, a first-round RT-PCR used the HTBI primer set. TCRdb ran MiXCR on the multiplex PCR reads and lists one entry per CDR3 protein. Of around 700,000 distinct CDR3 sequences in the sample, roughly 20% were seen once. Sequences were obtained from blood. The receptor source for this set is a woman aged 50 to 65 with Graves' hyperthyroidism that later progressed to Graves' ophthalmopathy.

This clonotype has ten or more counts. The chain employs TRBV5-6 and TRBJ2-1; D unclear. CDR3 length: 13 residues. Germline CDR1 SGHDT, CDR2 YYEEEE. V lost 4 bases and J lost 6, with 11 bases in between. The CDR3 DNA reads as TGTGCCAGCAGCGTTAACCCTGTCAATGAGCAGTTCTTC. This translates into CASSVNPVNEQFF.

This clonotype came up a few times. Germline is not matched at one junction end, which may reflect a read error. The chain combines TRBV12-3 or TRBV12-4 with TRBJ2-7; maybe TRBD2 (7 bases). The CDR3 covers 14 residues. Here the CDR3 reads CASSAGAGDYKQYF. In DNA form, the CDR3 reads TGTGCCAGCAGTGCGGGGGCTGGAGACTACAAGCAGTACTTC.

The CDR3 spells CSVELGRNIREQYF. In nucleotides, the CDR3 is TGCAGCGTTGAATTGGGCAGAAACATTCGCGAGCAGTACTTC. This rearrangement joins TRBV29-1 to TRBJ2-7, with D unresolved. V lost 2 bases to trimming and J lost 6 bases, with 17 bases between them. Germline CDR1 and CDR2: SQVTM and ANQGSEA. The CDR3 totals 14 residues.

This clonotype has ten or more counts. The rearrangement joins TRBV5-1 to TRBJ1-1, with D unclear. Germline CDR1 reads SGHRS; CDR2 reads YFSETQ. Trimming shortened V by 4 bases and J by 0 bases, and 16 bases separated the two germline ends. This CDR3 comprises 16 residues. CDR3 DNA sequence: TGCGCCAGCAGCATGGACCCCGGGCTGATGAACACTGAAGCTTTCTTT. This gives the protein CASSMDPGLMNTEAFF.

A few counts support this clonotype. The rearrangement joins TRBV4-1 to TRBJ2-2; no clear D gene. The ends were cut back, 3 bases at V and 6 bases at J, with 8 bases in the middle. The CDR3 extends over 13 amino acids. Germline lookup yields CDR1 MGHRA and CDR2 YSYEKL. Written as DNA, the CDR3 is TGCGCCAGCAGCCAGTTGGTTGCCGGGGAGCTGTTTTTT. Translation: CASSQLVAGELFF.

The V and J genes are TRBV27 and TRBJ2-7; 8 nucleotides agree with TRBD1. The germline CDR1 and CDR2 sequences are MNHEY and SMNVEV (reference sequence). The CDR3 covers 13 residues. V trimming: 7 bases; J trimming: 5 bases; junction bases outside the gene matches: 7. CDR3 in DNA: TGTGCCAGCAACGGCAGGGGGCATGACGAGCAGTACTTC. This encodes CASNGRGHDEQYF.

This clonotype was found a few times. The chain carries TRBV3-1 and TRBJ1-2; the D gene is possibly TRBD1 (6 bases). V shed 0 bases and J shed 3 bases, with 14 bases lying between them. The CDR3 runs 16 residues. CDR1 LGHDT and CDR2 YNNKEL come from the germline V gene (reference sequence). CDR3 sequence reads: CASSQEGGGWDYGYTF. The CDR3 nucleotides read TGTGCCAGCAGCCAAGAAGGCGGGGGCTGGGACTATGGCTACACCTTC.

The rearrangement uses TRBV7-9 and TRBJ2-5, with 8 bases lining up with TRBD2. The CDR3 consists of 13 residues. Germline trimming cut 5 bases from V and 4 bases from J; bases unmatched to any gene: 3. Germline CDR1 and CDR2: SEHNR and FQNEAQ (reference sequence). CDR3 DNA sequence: TGTGCCAGCAGCCCGGCGGGGGGAGAGACCCAGTACTTC. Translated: CASSPAGGETQYF.

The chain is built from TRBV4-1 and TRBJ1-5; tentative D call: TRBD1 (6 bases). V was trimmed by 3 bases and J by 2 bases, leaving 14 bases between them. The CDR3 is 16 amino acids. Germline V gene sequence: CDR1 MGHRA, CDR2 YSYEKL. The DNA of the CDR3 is TGCGCCAGCAGCCATACGCGTGAGGGGGGCAATCAGCCCCAGCATTTT. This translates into CASSHTREGGNQPQHF.

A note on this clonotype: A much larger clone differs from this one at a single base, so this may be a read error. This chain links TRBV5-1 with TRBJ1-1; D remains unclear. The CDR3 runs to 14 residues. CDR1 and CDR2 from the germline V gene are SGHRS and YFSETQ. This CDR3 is CASGLEQTSTEAFF. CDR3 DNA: TGCGCCAGCGGCTTAGAACAGACCTCCACTGAAGCTTTCTTT.

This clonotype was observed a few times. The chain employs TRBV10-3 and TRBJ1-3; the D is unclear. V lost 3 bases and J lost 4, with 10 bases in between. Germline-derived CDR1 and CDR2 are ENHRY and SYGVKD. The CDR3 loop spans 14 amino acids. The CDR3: CAISEEVRGNTIYF. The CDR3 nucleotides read TGTGCCATCAGTGAAGAGGTTCGCGGAAACACCATATATTTT.

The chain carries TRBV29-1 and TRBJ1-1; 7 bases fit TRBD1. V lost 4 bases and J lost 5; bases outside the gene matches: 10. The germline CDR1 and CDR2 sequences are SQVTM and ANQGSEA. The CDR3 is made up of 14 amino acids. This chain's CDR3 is CSVVRDRVETEAFF. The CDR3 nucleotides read TGCAGCGTTGTAAGAGACAGGGTAGAAACTGAAGCTTTCTTT.

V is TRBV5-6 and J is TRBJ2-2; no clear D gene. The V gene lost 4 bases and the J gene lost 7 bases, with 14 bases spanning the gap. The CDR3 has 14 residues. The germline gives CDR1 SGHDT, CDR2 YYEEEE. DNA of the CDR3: TGTGCCAGCAGCACCCCTGGGTCGAGCGGGGAGCTGTTTTTT. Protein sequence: CASSTPGSSGELFF. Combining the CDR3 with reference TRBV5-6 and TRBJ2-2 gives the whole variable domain DAGVTQSPTHLIKTRGQQVTLRCSPKSGHDTVSWYQQALGQGPQFIFQYYEEEERQRGNFPDRFSGHQFPNYSSELNVNALLLGDSALYLCASSTPGSSGELFFGEGSRLTVL.

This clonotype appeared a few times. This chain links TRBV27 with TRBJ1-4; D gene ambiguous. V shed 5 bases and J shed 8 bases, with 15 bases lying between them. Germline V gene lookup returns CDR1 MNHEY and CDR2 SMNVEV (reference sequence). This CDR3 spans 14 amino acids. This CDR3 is CASSPSVSLEKLFF. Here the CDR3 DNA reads TGTGCCAGCAGTCCATCCGTCAGTTTGGAAAAACTGTTTTTT.

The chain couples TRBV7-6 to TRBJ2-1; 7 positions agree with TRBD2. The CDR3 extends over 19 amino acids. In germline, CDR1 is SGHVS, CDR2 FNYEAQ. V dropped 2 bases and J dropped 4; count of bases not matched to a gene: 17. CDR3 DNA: TGTGCCAGCAGCTTATATTTAGCGTGGGGAGCGGGGCAGTACAATGAGCAGTTCTTC. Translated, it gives CASSLYLAWGAGQYNEQFF.

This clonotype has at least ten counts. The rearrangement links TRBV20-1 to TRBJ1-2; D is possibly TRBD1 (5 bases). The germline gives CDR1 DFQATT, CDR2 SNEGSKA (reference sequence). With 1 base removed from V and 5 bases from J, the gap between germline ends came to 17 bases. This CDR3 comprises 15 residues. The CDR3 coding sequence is TGCAGTGCTAGAGCTCCGGGGACGGCGGATTATGGCTACACCTTC. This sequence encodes CSARAPGTADYGYTF.

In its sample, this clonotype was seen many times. CDR3 sequence (DNA): TGTGCCAGCAGTCAGACAGTGAATAATGAAAAACTGTTTTTT. It translates to CASSQTVNNEKLFF. This chain uses TRBV12-3 or TRBV12-4 with TRBJ1-4; possible D gene TRBD1, 5 bases. V was cut by 5 bases and J by 4 bases, with 11 bases left in between. There are 14 residues in the CDR3.

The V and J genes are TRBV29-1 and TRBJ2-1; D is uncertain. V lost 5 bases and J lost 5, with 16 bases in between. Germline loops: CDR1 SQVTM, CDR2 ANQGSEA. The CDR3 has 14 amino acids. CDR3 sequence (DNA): TGCAGCGTTCAAAGACGCCGGCCTGACAATGAGCAGTTCTTC. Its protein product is CSVQRRRPDNEQFF.

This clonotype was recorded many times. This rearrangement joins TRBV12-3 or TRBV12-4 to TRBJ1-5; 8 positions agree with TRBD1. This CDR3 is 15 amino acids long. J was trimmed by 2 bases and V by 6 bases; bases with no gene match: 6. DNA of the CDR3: TGTGCCAGCAGCTGGGGGACAGGAGGCAATCAGCCCCAGCATTTT. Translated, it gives CASSWGTGGNQPQHF.

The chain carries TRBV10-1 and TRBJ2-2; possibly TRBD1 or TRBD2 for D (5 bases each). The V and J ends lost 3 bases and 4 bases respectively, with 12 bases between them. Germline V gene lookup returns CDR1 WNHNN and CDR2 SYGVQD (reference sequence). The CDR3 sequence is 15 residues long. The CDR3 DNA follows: TGCGCCAGCAGTGATGGCAGGGACGGCACCGGGGAGCTGTTTTTT. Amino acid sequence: CASSDGRDGTGELFF.

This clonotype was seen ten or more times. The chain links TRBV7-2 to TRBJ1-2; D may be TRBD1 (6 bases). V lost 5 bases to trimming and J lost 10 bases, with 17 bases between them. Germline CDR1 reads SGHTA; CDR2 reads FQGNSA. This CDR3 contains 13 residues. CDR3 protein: CASSLRGSSAYTF. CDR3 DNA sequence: TGTGCCAGCAGCCTCAGGGGCAGCTCGGCCTACACCTTC.

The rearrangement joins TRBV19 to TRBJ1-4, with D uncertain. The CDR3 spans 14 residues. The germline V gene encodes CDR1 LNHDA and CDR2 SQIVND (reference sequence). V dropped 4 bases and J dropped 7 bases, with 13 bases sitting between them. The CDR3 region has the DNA TGTGCCAGTAGTAGTGGGCCAGTTGGTGAAAAACTGTTTTTT. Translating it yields CASSSGPVGEKLFF.

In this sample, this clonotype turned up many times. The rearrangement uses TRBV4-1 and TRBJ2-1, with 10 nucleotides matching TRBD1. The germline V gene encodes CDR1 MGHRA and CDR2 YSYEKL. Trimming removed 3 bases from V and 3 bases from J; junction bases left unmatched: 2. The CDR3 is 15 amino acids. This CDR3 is CASSQGDRGYNEQFF. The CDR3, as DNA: TGCGCCAGCAGCCAGGGGGACAGGGGCTACAATGAGCAGTTCTTC.

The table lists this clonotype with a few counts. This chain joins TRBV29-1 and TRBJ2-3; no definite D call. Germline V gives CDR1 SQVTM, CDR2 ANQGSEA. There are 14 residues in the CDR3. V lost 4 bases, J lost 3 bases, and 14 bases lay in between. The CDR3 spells CSVGTDLRTDTQYF. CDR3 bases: TGCAGCGTTGGGACCGACCTTAGGACAGATACGCAGTATTTT.

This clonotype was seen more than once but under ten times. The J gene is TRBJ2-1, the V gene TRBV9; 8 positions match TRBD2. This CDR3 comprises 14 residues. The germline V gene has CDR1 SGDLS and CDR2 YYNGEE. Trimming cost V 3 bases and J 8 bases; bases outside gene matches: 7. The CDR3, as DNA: TGTGCCAGCAGCGCCCCCGGGGGGGCGGATGAGCAGTTCTTC. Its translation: CASSAPGGADEQFF. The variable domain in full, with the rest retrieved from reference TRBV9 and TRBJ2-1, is DSGVTQTPKHLITATGQRVTLRCSPRSGDLSVYWYQQSLDQGLQFLIQYYNGEERAKGNILERFSAQQFPDLHSELNLSSLELGDSALYFCASSAPGGADEQFFGPGTRLTVL.

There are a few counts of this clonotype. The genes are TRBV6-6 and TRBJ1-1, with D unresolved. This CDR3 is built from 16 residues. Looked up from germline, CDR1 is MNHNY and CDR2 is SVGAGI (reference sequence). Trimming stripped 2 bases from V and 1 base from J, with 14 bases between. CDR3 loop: CASSYPTDAGNTEAFF. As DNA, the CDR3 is TGTGCCAGCAGTTACCCCACAGATGCAGGGAACACTGAAGCTTTCTTT.

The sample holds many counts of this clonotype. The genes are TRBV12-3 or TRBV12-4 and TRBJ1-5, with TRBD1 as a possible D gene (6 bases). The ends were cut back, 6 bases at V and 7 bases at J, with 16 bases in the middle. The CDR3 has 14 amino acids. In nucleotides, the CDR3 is TGTGCCAGCAGCTACTTAGGGGGTAGCCAGCCCCAGCATTTT. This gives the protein CASSYLGGSQPQHF.